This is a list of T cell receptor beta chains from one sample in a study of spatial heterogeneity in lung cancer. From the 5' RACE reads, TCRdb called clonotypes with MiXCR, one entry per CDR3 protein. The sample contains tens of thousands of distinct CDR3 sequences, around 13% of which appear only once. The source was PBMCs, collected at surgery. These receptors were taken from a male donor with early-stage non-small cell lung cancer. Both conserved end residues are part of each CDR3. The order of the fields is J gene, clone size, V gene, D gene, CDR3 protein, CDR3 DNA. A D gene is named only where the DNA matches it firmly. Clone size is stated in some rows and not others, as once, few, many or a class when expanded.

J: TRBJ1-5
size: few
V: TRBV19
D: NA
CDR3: CASTITGQPQHF
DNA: TGTGCCAGTACCATCACCGGTCAGCCCCAGCATTTT

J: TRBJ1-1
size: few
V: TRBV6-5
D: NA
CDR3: CASSEQGRVTEAFF
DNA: TGTGCCAGCAGTGAACAAGGGAGGGTTACTGAAGCTTTCTTT

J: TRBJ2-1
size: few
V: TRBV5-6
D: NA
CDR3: CASSYGLDNEQFF
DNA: TGTGCCAGCAGCTATGGACTGGACAATGAGCAGTTCTTC

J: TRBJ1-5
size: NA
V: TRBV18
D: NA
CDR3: CASTLNGLGRGGNQPQHF
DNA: TGTGCCAGCACCCTTAATGGGCTTGGGAGGGGCGGCAATCAGCCCCAGCATTTT

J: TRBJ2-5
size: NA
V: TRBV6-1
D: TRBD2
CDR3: CASSEWGGVETQYF
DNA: TGTGCCAGCAGTGAATGGGGAGGGGTGGAGACCCAGTACTTC

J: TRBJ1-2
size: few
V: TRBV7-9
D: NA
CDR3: CASSSTLTNYGYTF
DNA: TGTGCCAGCAGCTCAACACTCACTAACTATGGCTACACCTTC

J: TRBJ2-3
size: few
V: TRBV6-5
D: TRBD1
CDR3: CASSYQGQFTDTQYF
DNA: TGTGCCAGCAGTTATCAGGGACAGTTCACAGATACGCAGTATTTT

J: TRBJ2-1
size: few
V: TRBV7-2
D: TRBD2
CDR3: CASSSDRRGTSGSSSYNEQFF
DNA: TGTGCCAGCAGCTCGGACAGGCGCGGGACTAGCGGGAGTTCCTCCTACAATGAGCAGTTCTTC

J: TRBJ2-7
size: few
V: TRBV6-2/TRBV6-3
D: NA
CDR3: CASSPPRDTYEQYF
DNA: TGTGCCAGCAGTCCTCCCCGGGACACCTACGAGCAGTACTTC

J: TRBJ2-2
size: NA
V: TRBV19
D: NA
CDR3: CASSIGTGSNTGELFF
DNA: TGTGCCAGTAGTATAGGTACAGGCTCGAACACCGGGGAGCTGTTTTTT

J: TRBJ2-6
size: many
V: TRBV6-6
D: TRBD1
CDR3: CASSWGTGGATGANVLTF
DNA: TGTGCCAGCAGTTGGGGGACAGGAGGGGCAACCGGGGCCAACGTCCTGACTTTC

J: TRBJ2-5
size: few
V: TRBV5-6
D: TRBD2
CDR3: CASSFGSGGFKLETQYF
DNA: TGTGCCAGCAGCTTCGGAAGCGGGGGATTTAAGTTGGAGACCCAGTACTTC

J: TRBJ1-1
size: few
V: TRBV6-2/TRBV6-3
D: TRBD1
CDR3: CASSAQGPGGAFF
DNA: TGTGCCAGCAGTGCACAGGGGCCTGGGGGAGCTTTCTTT

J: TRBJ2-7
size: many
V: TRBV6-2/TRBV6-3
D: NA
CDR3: CASSYRESSYEQYF
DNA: TGTGCCAGCAGTTACAGGGAGAGCTCCTACGAGCAGTACTTC

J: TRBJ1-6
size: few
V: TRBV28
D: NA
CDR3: CASSEGSGGSPLHF
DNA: TGTGCCAGCAGTGAAGGGTCTGGGGGTTCACCCCTCCACTTT

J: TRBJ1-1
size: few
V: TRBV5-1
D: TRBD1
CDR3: CASSSDRVNTEAFF
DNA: TGCGCCAGCAGCTCGGACAGGGTGAACACTGAAGCTTTCTTT

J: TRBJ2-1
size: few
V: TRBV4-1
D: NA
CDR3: CASSQEVPGLGQFF
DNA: TGCGCCAGCAGCCAAGAAGTTCCAGGGTTAGGGCAGTTCTTC

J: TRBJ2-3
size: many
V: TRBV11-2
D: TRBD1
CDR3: CASSLDQGAITDTQYF
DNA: TGTGCCAGCAGCTTAGACCAGGGGGCTATCACAGATACGCAGTATTTT

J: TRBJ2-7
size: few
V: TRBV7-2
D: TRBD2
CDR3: CASRMGGTYEQYF
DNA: TGTGCCAGCAGGATGGGGGGGACCTACGAGCAGTACTTC

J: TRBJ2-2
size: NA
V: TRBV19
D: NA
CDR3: CASSSTRYTGELFF
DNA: TGTGCCAGTAGCTCGACACGTTACACCGGGGAGCTGTTTTTT

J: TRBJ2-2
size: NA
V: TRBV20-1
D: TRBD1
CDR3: CSAERRQGPNTGELFF
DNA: TGCAGTGCTGAGCGGAGACAGGGGCCGAACACCGGGGAGCTGTTTTTT

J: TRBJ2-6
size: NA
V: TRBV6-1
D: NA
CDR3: CASSEWVSGANVLTF
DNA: TGTGCCAGCAGTGAATGGGTCTCTGGGGCCAACGTCCTGACTTTC

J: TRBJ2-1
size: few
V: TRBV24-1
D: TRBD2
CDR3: CATSDPGTSGRSYEQFF
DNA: TGTGCCACCAGTGACCCTGGGACTAGCGGGAGGAGCTATGAGCAGTTCTTC

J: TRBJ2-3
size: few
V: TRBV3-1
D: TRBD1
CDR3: CASSQDLDRGADTQYF
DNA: TGTGCCAGCAGCCAAGATTTGGACAGGGGGGCAGATACGCAGTATTTT

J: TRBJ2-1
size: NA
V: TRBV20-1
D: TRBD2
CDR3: CSARREQANEQFF
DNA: TGCAGTGCTAGGCGGGAGCAGGCCAATGAGCAGTTCTTC

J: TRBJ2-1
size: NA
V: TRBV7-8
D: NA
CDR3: CASSLEMSSRFF
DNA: TGTGCCAGCAGCTTAGAGATGTCTAGCCGGTTCTTC

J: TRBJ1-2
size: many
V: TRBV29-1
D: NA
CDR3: CSVELAGHYGYTF
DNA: TGCAGCGTTGAGTTGGCAGGGCACTATGGCTACACCTTC

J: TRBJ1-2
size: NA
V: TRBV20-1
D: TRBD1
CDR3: CSARIGQGNYGYTF
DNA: TGCAGTGCCAGGATAGGACAGGGGAACTATGGCTACACCTTC

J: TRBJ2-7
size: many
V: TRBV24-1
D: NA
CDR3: CATSDPSQYEQYF
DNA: TGTGCCACCAGTGATCCGTCCCAGTACGAGCAGTACTTC